The T cell receptor (beta chain) described here comes from a study of cytomegalovirus exposure and HLA in healthy donors. Study context: HLA-typed donors contributed about 85 million unique TCRs, which were held in an early data release. Study results and limitations: Data from an earlier analysis indicated that most TCR beta V segments were productive either about 90% or about 30% of the time.

The CDR3 sequence is 18 residues long. The V gene lost 3 bases and the J gene lost 4 bases, with 24 bases spanning the gap. Germline CDR1 MNHEY, CDR2 SMNVEV (reference sequence). PCR was performed using 60 Vbeta and 13 Jbeta primers. Here immunoSEQ multiplex PCR was the method, and the copy in TCRdb shows in-frame clones only, minus some. The profile shows some 120,000 clones, about four fifths of them singletons. As for this clone: The target antigen is unknown.

This TCR derives from a man under 40 in good health and CMV-seropositive. The chain is built from TRBV27 and TRBJ2-5; TRBD1 is a possible D gene (5 bases). The material sequenced was PBMCs. As DNA, the CDR3 is TGTGCCAGCAGTTTCCCCCCGCCCTGGGCAGGGCCCTTAGAGACCCAGTACTTC. Translating it yields CASSFPPPWAGPLETQYF.